This T cell receptor beta chain appears in the sequencing data of a study of identical twins. Study-wide results and caveats: For out-of-frame beta sequences, excess twin sharing was weaker. Conclusions leaned on cross-sectional statistical analysis and did not track the same donors over time.

This clonotype was recorded many times. As yet, its antigen is unknown. A single record per CDR3 protein comes from TCRdb applying MiXCR to the 5' RACE reads. The sample has around 670,000 distinct CDR3 sequences, approximately 6.1% seen once. Between the trimmed V and J ends, which lost 2 bases and 0 bases, there was a span of 11 bases. This CDR3 has 16 residues. Sequenced input: naive T cells sorted from blood. V is TRBV12-3 or TRBV12-4 and J is TRBJ2-4, with a weak D call TRBD1 (6 bases). The clonotype originates from a man younger than 30 in good health. CDR3 bases: TGTGCCAGCAGTTTACTTGGGACATTAGCCAAAAACATTCAGTACTTC. Its protein is CASSLLGTLAKNIQYF.